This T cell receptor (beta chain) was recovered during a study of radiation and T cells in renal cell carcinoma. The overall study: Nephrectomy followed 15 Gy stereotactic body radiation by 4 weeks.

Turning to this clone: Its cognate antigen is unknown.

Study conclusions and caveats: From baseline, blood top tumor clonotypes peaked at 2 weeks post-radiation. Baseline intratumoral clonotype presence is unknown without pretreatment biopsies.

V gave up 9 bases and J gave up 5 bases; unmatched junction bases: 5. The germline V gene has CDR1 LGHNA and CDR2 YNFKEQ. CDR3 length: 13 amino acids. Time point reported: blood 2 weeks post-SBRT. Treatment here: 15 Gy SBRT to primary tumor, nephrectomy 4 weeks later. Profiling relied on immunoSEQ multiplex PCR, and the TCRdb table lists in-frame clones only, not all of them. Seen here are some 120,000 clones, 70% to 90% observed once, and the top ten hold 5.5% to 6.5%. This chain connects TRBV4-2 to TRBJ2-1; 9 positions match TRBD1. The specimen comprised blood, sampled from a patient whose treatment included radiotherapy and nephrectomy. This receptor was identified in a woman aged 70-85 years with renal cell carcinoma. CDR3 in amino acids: CASRRTGDNEQFF. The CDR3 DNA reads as TGTGCCAGTCGGAGGACAGGGGACAATGAGCAGTTCTTC.